This T cell receptor (beta chain) derives from a study of blood T cell repertoires in COVID-19. Study-wide context: There were acute and convalescent COVID-19 samples, and they came from the United States, Italy and Spain. Sample material is recorded as cDNA or gDNA derived from T cells, B-cell-depleted T cells, or PBMCs.

Profiling relied on immunoSEQ multiplex PCR, and the TCRdb table lists in-frame clones only, not all of them. The sample lists around 260,000 clones; 83% were seen once. CDR3 length: 15 residues. With V trimmed by 3 bases and J by 4 bases, 5 bases remained unmatched. Germline loops: CDR1 MNHEY, CDR2 SMNVEV (reference sequence). V is TRBV27 and J is TRBJ2-3, with 9 bases that match TRBD2. This sequence originates from a woman in her 50s who had recovered from COVID-19. Source material: peripheral blood. The CDR3 spells CASSFGAGGPDTQYF. DNA for the CDR3: TGTGCCAGCAGTTTCGGAGCGGGGGGCCCAGATACGCAGTATTTT.